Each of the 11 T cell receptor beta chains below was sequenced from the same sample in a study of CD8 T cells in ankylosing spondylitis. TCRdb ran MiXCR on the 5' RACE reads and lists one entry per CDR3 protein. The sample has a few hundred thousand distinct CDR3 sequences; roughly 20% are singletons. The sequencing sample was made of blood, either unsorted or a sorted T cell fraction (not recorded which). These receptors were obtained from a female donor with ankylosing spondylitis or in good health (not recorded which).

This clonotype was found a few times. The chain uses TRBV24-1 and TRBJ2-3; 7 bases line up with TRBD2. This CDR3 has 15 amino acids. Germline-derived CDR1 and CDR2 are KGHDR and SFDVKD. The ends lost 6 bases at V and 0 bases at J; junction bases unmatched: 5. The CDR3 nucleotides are TGTGCCACCAGTTCTCTTAGCGGGAGCACAGATACGCAGTATTTT. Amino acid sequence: CATSSLSGSTDTQYF.

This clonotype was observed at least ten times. CDR3 loop: CSARGERRNTEAFF. The CDR3 DNA reads as TGCAGTGCTAGAGGGGAACGGAGGAACACTGAAGCTTTCTTT. The chain links TRBV20-1 to TRBJ1-1; D remains unclear. The CDR3 has 14 residues. Germline-derived CDR1 and CDR2 are DFQATT and SNEGSKA (reference sequence). With 1 base removed from V and 1 base from J, the gap between germline ends came to 10 bases.

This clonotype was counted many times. CDR3 sequence reads: CASKRGNEKLFF. CDR3 DNA: TGTGCCAGCAAGCGTGGGAACGAAAAACTGTTTTTT. The chain carries TRBV27 and TRBJ1-4; D gene uncertain. The CDR3 is 12 residues long. Trimming took off 7 bases at V and 8 bases at J, with 11 bases between the two ends. In germline, CDR1 is MNHEY, CDR2 SMNVEV (reference sequence).

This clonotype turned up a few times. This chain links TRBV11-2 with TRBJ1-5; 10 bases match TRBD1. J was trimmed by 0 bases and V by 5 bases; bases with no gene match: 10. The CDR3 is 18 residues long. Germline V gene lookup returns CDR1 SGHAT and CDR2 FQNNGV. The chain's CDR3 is CASSNPGQGLYSNQPQHF. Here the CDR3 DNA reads TGTGCCAGCAGCAATCCGGGACAGGGGCTTTATAGCAATCAGCCCCAGCATTTT.

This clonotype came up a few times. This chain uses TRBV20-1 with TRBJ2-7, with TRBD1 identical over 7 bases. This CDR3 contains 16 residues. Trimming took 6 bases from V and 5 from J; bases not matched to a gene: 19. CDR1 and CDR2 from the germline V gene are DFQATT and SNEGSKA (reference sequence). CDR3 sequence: CSAVTPYRGDQDEQYF. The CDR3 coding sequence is TGCAGTGCCGTAACCCCCTACAGGGGCGATCAGGACGAGCAGTACTTC.

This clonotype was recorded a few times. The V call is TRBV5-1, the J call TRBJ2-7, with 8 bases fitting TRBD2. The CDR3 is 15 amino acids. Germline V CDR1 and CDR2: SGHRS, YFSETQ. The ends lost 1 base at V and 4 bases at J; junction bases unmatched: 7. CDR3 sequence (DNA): TGCGCCAGCAGCTTGAGGGGCGGGAGGTCATACGAGCAGTACTTC. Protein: CASSLRGGRSYEQYF.

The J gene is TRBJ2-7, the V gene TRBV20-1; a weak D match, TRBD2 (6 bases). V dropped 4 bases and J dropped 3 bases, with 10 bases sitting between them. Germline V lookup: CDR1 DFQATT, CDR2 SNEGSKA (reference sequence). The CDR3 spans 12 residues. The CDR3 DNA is TGCAGTGCTATGCGGGACGGCTACGAGCAGTACTTC. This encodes CSAMRDGYEQYF.

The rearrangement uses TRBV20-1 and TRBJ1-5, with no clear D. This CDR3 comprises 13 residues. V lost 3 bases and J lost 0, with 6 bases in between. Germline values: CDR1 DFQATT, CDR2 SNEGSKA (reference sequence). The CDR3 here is CSARSDSNQPQHF. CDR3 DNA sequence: TGCAGTGCTAGGAGTGATAGCAATCAGCCCCAGCATTTT.

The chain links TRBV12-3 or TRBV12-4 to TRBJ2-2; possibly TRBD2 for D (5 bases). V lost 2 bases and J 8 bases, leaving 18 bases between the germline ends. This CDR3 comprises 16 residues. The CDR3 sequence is CASSLRGFDFRGELFF. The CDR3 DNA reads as TGTGCCAGCAGTTTACGAGGGTTCGATTTTAGAGGGGAGCTGTTTTTT.

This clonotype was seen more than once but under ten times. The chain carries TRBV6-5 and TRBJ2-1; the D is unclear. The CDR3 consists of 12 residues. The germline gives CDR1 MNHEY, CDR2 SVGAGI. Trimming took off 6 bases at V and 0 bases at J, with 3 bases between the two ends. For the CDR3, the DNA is TGTGCCAGCAGGGGCTCCTACAATGAGCAGTTCTTC. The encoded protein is CASRGSYNEQFF.

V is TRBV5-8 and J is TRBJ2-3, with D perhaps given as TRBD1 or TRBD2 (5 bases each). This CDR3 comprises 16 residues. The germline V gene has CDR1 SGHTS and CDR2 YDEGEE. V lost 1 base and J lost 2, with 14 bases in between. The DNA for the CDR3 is TGTGCCAGCAGCTTGAATTGGGGGAGCGACACAGATACGCAGTATTTT. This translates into CASSLNWGSDTDTQYF.